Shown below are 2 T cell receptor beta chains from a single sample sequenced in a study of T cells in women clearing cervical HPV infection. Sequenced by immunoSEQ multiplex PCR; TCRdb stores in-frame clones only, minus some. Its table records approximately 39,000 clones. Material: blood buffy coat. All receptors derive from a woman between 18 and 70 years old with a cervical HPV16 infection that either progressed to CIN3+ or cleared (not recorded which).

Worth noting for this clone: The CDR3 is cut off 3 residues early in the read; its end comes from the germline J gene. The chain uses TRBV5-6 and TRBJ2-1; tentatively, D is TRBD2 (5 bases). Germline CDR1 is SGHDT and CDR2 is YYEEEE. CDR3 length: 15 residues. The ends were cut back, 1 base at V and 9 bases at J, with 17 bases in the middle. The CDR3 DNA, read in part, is TGTGCCAGCAGCTTGATGGCGGGCGTGAGCGGTGAG. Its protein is CASSLMAGVSGE. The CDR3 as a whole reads CASSLMAGVSGEQFF. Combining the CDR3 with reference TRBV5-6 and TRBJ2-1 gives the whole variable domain DAGVTQSPTHLIKTRGQQVTLRCSPKSGHDTVSWYQQALGQGPQFIFQYYEEEERQRGNFPDRFSGHQFPNYSSELNVNALLLGDSALYLCASSLMAGVSGEQFFGPGTRLTVL.

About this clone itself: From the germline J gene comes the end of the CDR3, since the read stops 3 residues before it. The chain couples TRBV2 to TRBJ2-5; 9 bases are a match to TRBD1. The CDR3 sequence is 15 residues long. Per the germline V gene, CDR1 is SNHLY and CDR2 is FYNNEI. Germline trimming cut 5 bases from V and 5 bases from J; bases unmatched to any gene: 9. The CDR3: CASSNRDRELETQYF. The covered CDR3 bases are TGTGCCAGCAGTAACCGGGACAGGGAGTTGGAGACC.